This T cell receptor beta chain was profiled in a study of T cells in Graves' hyperthyroidism and ophthalmopathy. The source material, RNA transcripts, was used to amplify TCR beta CDR3 regions. HTBI primers were employed in a first-round RT-PCR of the TCR CDR3. TCRdb passed the multiplex PCR reads through MiXCR, listing each CDR3 protein once. The sample includes around 600,000 distinct CDR3 sequences, roughly 14% of them seen just once. At least 3 on the Clinical Activity Score was recorded for ophthalmopathy patients, who also had NOSPECS grade at least 4 and duration under 3 months. Study-wide findings and caveats: Classification by a 13 V-J model distinguished ophthalmopathy from stable hyperthyroidism.

The V and J ends lost 4 bases and 4 bases respectively, with 15 bases between them. There are 15 residues in the CDR3. Per the germline V gene, CDR1 is MNHEY and CDR2 is SMNVEV (reference sequence). Points on this clonotype: The antigen remains unidentified.

This TCR came from a woman aged 45-59 years with Graves' ophthalmopathy. The V call is TRBV27, the J call TRBJ2-3; possibly TRBD2 for D (6 bases). The sequenced sample was blood. CDR3: CASSSSTSLPDTQYF. CDR3 coding DNA: TGTGCCAGCAGTTCCTCGACTAGTCTCCCAGATACGCAGTATTTT.